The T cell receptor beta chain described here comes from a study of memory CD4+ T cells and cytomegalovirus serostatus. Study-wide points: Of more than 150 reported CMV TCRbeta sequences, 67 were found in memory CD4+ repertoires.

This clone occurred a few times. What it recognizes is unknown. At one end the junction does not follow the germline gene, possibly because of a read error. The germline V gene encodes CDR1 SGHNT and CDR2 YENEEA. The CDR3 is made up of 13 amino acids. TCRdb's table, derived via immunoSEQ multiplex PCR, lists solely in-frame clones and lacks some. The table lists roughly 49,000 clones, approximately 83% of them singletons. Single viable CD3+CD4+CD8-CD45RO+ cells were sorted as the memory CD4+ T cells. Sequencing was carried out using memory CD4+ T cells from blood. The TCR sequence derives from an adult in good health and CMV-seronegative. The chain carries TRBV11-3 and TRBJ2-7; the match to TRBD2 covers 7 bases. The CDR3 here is CASSIEERGEQYF. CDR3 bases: TGTGCCAGCAGCATAGAGGAGCGGGGAGAGCAGTACTTC.